The 26 T cell receptor beta chains below were found in one sample sequenced in a study of blood T cell repertoires in COVID-19. TCRdb's table, derived via immunoSEQ multiplex PCR, lists solely in-frame clones and lacks some. The sample lists fewer than 120,000 clones; 70% to 80% were seen once. The sample comprised peripheral blood. The source is a woman aged 55-75 years with acute or convalescent COVID-19.

This chain connects TRBV30 to TRBJ1-1, with a weak D call TRBD1 (5 bases). With 4 bases removed from V and 0 bases from J, the gap between germline ends came to 9 bases. The CDR3 has 13 amino acids. From germline, CDR1 is GTSNPN and CDR2 SVGIG (reference sequence). The CDR3 loop is CAWIQGLNTEAFF. DNA for the CDR3: TGTGCCTGGATCCAGGGCCTGAACACTGAAGCTTTCTTT.

The chain recombines TRBV24-1 with TRBJ2-7; no firm D call. Deletions cut 0 bases from V and 10 bases from J, with 12 bases between. This CDR3 has 13 amino acids. Germline V gene data show CDR1 as KGHDR and CDR2 as SFDVKD. The CDR3 reads CATSDLTNGHQYF. DNA for the CDR3: TGTGCCACCAGTGATTTGACTAATGGTCATCAGTACTTC.

The chain joins TRBV2 to TRBJ2-3, with TRBD2 matching 7 bases. The CDR3 totals 15 residues. The V gene's germline CDR1 is SNHLY and CDR2 FYNNEI. With 7 bases clipped from V and 4 bases from J, the junction kept 11 bases outside the gene matches. The CDR3 DNA reads TGTGCCAGCAACAGCGGGGCTCTCCCCGCAGATACGCAGTATTTT. It specifies CASNSGALPADTQYF.

The count of this clone is one. J is TRBJ2-5 and V is TRBV28; possible D gene TRBD2, 6 bases. V lost 3 bases to trimming and J lost 3 bases, with 11 bases between them. This CDR3 has 14 amino acids. CDR1 and CDR2 (germline): MDHEN, SYDVKM. The CDR3 loop reads CASSLGGREETQYF. As DNA, the CDR3 is TGTGCCAGCAGTTTGGGGGGTCGGGAAGAGACCCAGTACTTC.

The chain couples TRBV9 to TRBJ2-7; a possible D gene is TRBD1 (5 bases). Trimming removed 4 bases at V and 0 bases at J, with 14 bases between. Germline assignment: CDR1 SGDLS and CDR2 YYNGEE. The CDR3 is made up of 15 amino acids. The CDR3 region has the DNA TGTGCCAGCAGCCGGACCGACAGACACTCCTACGAGCAGTACTTC. Amino acids: CASSRTDRHSYEQYF. Drawing the rest from reference TRBV9 and TRBJ2-7, the complete variable domain is DSGVTQTPKHLITATGQRVTLRCSPRSGDLSVYWYQQSLDQGLQFLIQYYNGEERAKGNILERFSAQQFPDLHSELNLSSLELGDSALYFCASSRTDRHSYEQYFGPGTRLTVT.

The CDR3 here is CATSDGAITEAFF. CDR3 sequence (DNA): TGTGCCACCAGTGATGGGGCAATCACTGAAGCTTTCTTT. The rearrangement links TRBV24-1 to TRBJ1-1; D is perhaps TRBD1 (5 bases). The ends were cut back, 3 bases at V and 4 bases at J, with 8 bases in the middle. The V gene's germline CDR1 is KGHDR and CDR2 SFDVKD. The CDR3 has 13 residues.

V usage is TRBV19 and J usage is TRBJ1-5, with D perhaps matching TRBD1 (5 bases). The germline CDR1 and CDR2 sequences are LNHDA and SQIVND (reference sequence). The CDR3 contains 14 residues. V gave up 9 bases and J gave up 6 bases, with 18 bases separating them. CDR3 DNA sequence: TGTGCCAGCCACCCGGCAGGGAAGGGTCAGCCCCAGCATTTT. Its translation is CASHPAGKGQPQHF.

CDR3 loop: CASTQTANTGELFF. CDR3 DNA sequence: TGTGCCAGTACCCAGACAGCGAACACCGGGGAGCTGTTTTTT. The chain recombines TRBV19 with TRBJ2-2, with D possibly TRBD1 on 5 matching bases. The ends were cut back, 7 bases at V and 0 bases at J, with 9 bases in the middle. Germline CDR1 is LNHDA and CDR2 is SQIVND (reference sequence). The CDR3 loop spans 14 amino acids.

This sequence joins TRBV28 and TRBJ1-2; the D gene is possibly TRBD1 (5 bases). The V gene lost 4 bases and the J gene lost 4 bases, with 10 bases spanning the gap. CDR1 and CDR2 from the germline V gene are MDHEN and SYDVKM. This CDR3 region has 13 residues. The CDR3 nucleotides read TGTGCCAGCAGTTCCGACAGCACCTATGGCTACACCTTC. It specifies CASSSDSTYGYTF.

The gene calls are TRBV5-1 and TRBJ2-6, with D possibly matching TRBD2 (6 bases). V was clipped by 0 bases and J by 0 bases, with 7 bases between them. The CDR3 spans 16 residues. Per germline, CDR1 SGHRS and CDR2 YFSETQ. The CDR3 is CASSLVGSSGANVLTF. The CDR3 DNA follows: TGCGCCAGCAGCTTGGTCGGGAGCTCTGGGGCCAACGTCCTGACTTTC.

The V call is TRBV5-8, the J call TRBJ1-1; 7 nucleotides line up with TRBD1. The germline gives CDR1 SGHTS, CDR2 YDEGEE. Trimming at V came to 4 bases and at J to 1 base, leaving 7 bases not matched to a gene. The CDR3 has 15 residues. In DNA, the CDR3 is TGTGCCAGCAGCCGAAGACGGACAGGGAACACTGAAGCTTTCTTT. Amino acid sequence: CASSRRRTGNTEAFF.

The chain joins TRBV5-1 to TRBJ1-1, with no clear D. Germline V lookup: CDR1 SGHRS, CDR2 YFSETQ. The V gene lost 6 bases and the J gene lost 2 bases, with 14 bases spanning the gap. This CDR3 comprises 14 residues. In DNA form, the CDR3 reads TGCGCCAGCACCGAAGACATCCGAAACACTGAAGCTTTCTTT. Protein: CASTEDIRNTEAFF.

The chain is built from TRBV21-1 and TRBJ1-2; the table calls TRBD1, which could not be checked here. TRBV21-1 is a recognized pseudogene. This CDR3 is 17 amino acids long. CDR3 amino acids: CASKQEDSDEPNYGYTF. The CDR3 DNA reads as TGTGCCAGCAAGCAAGAGGACAGCGACGAACCTAACTATGGCTACACCTTC.

This chain links TRBV7-7 with TRBJ2-5, with a tentative D call TRBD1 (6 bases). The germline V gene encodes CDR1 SSHAT and CDR2 FNYEAQ (reference sequence). The CDR3 has 15 amino acids. V lost 5 bases and J 4 bases, leaving 17 bases between the germline ends. This chain's CDR3 is CASSPTSQGSETQYF. In DNA, the CDR3 is TGTGCCAGCAGCCCGACATCACAGGGTTCAGAGACCCAGTACTTC. The full variable domain, with the rest looked up from reference TRBV7-7 and TRBJ2-5, is GAGVSQSPRYKVTKRGQDVTLRCDPISSHATLYWYQQALGQGPEFLTYFNYEAQPDKSGLPSDRFSAERPEGSISTLTIQRTEQRDSAMYRCASSPTSQGSETQYFGPGTRLLVL.

This clone came up a few times. This chain links TRBV15 with TRBJ1-3; D may be TRBD1 (5 bases). CDR3 length: 17 amino acids. Germline V gives CDR1 LNHNV, CDR2 YYDKDF (reference sequence). The V gene lost 0 bases and the J gene lost 0 bases, with 12 bases spanning the gap. The CDR3 coding sequence is TGTGCCACCAGCAGAGATAGGGGCACGAGCTCTGGAAACACCATATATTTT. Amino acid sequence: CATSRDRGTSSGNTIYF.

The rearrangement joins TRBV28 to TRBJ1-1; D not resolved. The CDR3 contains 12 residues. Germline V gives CDR1 MDHEN, CDR2 SYDVKM. Deletions cut 3 bases from V and 3 bases from J, with 5 bases between. The CDR3 nucleotides read TGTGCCAGCAGTTTGCAGGACACTGAAGCTTTCTTT. Translated: CASSLQDTEAFF.

The chain has TRBV6-1 and TRBJ1-4; 11 nucleotides match TRBD1. CDR3 size: 14 residues. The trim removed 6 bases at V and 8 bases at J, leaving 5 bases unmatched. The V gene's germline CDR1 is MNHNS and CDR2 SASEGT. In nucleotides, the CDR3 is TGTGCCAGCAGCGCCGGGACAGGGGGGGAAAAACTGTTTTTT. Translated, it gives CASSAGTGGEKLFF.

The rearrangement links TRBV7-2 to TRBJ2-2, with D possibly being TRBD2 (6 bases). In germline, CDR1 is SGHTA, CDR2 FQGNSA. Deletions cut 3 bases from V and 7 bases from J, with 18 bases between. The CDR3 has 16 amino acids. This CDR3 is CASSFGARVGGGELFF. As DNA, the CDR3 is TGTGCCAGCAGCTTCGGGGCCCGAGTGGGGGGCGGGGAGCTGTTTTTT.

The V and J genes are TRBV7-7 and TRBJ2-3; D is ambiguous. Per germline, CDR1 SSHAT and CDR2 FNYEAQ (reference sequence). This CDR3 comprises 13 residues. V was trimmed by 1 base and J by 5 bases, leaving 7 bases between them. CDR3 sequence: CASSLDREDTQYF. CDR3 in DNA: TGTGCCAGCAGCTTAGACAGAGAAGATACGCAGTATTTT.

This clone was found once. The chain employs TRBV7-8 and TRBJ2-1; D may be TRBD1 (5 bases). Trimming left V 5 bases short and J 8 bases short, with 19 bases between. The CDR3 consists of 15 residues. CDR1 SGHVS and CDR2 FQNEAQ come from the germline V gene. In nucleotides, the CDR3 is TGTGCCAGCAGCCGCCGAGAACAGGCCCCCGATGAGCAGTTCTTC. This sequence encodes CASSRREQAPDEQFF.

This sequence joins TRBV12-3 or TRBV12-4 and TRBJ1-6, with D hard to call. V was shortened by 3 bases and J by 8 bases, with 5 bases between the two germline ends. This CDR3 spans 12 amino acids. The DNA for the CDR3 is TGTGCCAGCAGTTTCCTTTATTCACCCCTCCACTTT. Its translation: CASSFLYSPLHF.

This rearrangement joins TRBV2 to TRBJ1-1; 7 nucleotides match TRBD1. The length of the CDR3 is 13 residues. V lost 7 bases and J lost 3; bases outside the gene matches: 5. Germline V CDR1 and CDR2: SNHLY, FYNNEI. CDR3 in DNA: TGTGCCAGCACCTTTACAGGGGACACTGAAGCTTTCTTT. It is translated as CASTFTGDTEAFF.

The rearrangement links TRBV5-1 to TRBJ1-2; 7 bases are a match to TRBD1. The CDR3 sequence is 15 residues long. Trimming removed 2 bases from V and 4 bases from J; junction bases left unmatched: 8. CDR1 and CDR2 (germline): SGHRS, YFSETQ. DNA of the CDR3: TGCGCCAGCAGCTTTAAAGACAGGGTCTTCTATGGCTACACCTTC. This translates into CASSFKDRVFYGYTF.

The chain employs TRBV3-1 (or the pseudogene TRBV3-2) and TRBJ2-7; a possible D gene is TRBD1 (8 bases). The V and J ends lost 5 bases and 0 bases respectively, with 20 bases between them. Germline V gives CDR1 LGHDT, CDR2 YNNKEL (reference sequence). The CDR3 sequence is 17 residues long. In nucleotides, the CDR3 is TGTGCCAGCAGCTTCAGGCGGGGGCAGGGGGCCTCCTACGAGCAGTACTTC. Amino acid sequence: CASSFRRGQGASYEQYF.

The CDR3 DNA reads TGTGCCACCAGCAGAGTTAATTCGGAAAAACTGTTTTTT. It codes for CATSRVNSEKLFF. The chain carries TRBV15 and TRBJ1-4; unclear D gene. This CDR3 has 13 residues. Trimming removed 1 base at V and 8 bases at J, with 8 bases between. Germline CDR1 reads LNHNV; CDR2 reads YYDKDF (reference sequence).

This chain uses TRBV5-1 with TRBJ2-3; 7 bases are shared with TRBD1. This CDR3 has 15 amino acids. Germline loops: CDR1 SGHRS, CDR2 YFSETQ. The V segment lost 7 bases and the J segment 3 bases; nucleotides outside the gene matches: 11. CDR3 sequence reads: CASAPRGQITDTQYF. CDR3 DNA sequence: TGCGCCAGCGCGCCTAGGGGACAGATAACAGATACGCAGTATTTT.